Reported below is one T cell receptor (beta chain). Its specificity is not known. CDR1 MGHDK and CDR2 SYGVNS come from the germline V gene. V was shortened by 5 bases and J by 4 bases, with 9 bases between the two germline ends. CDR3 length: 12 residues. The data are from a study of T cells in localized non-small cell lung cancer. Measured with immunoSEQ multiplex PCR; TCRdb has only the in-frame clones, and not every one. The sample holds 8,200 or so clones, over 50% seen once. Study results and caveats: Turning up in adjacent lung were a median approximately 58 of the top 100 tumor clones.

This sequence originates from a male donor aged 60 or older with stage I squamous cell lung carcinoma. The chain uses TRBV25-1 and TRBJ2-7, with unresolved D. Sequenced material: lymph node tissue, taken before any cancer treatment. The CDR3 sequence is CASSPLGYEQYF. The CDR3 nucleotides are TGTGCCAGCAGTCCCCTGGGGTACGAGCAGTACTTC.